This T cell receptor beta chain was observed in a study of chemoradiotherapy in HPV16-positive cancers. Germline V gene sequence: CDR1 SGHDT, CDR2 YYEEEE. The CDR3 spans 17 residues. Trimming took off 2 bases at V and 3 bases at J, with 20 bases between the two ends. Profiled with immunoSEQ multiplex PCR; TCRdb holds only in-frame clones, not every one. The repertoire has 30,000 to 45,000 clones, around 80% of them found once; the top ten carry about 3.8%. The chain couples TRBV5-6 to TRBJ1-1; D ambiguous. This receptor was identified in a human donor with HPV-associated anogenital cancer. Sequenced here: blood, sampled from a patient who underwent chemoradiotherapy. CDR3 coding DNA: TGTGCCAGCAGCTTTCTCTTCCCGGGAACTGAGGACACTGAAGCTTTCTTT. Residues: CASSFLFPGTEDTEAFF.